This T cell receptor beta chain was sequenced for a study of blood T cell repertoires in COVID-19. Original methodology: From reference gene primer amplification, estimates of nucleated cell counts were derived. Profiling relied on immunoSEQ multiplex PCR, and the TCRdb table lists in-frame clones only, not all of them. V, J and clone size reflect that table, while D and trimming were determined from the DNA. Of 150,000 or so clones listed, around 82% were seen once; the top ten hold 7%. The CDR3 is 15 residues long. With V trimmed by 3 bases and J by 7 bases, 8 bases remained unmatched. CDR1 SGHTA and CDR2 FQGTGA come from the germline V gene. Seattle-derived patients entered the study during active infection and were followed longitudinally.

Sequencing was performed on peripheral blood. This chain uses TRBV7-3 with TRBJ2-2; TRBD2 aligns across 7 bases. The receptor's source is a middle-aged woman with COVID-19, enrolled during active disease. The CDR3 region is CASSLSVGGIGELFF. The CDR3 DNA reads TGTGCCAGCAGCTTGAGCGTCGGGGGGATCGGGGAGCTGTTTTTT.